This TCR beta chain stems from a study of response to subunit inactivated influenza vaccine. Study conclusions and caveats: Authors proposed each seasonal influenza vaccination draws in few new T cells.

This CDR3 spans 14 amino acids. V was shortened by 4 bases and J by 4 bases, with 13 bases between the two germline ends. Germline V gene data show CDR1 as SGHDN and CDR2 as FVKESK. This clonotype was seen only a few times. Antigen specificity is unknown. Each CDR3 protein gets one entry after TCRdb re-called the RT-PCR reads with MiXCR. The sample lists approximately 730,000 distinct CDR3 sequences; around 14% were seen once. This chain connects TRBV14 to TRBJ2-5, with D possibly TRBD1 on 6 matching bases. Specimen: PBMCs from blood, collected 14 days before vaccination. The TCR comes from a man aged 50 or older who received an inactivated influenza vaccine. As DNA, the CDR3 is TGTGCCAGCAGCCCTACCATCAGGGGAGAGACCCAGTACTTC. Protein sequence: CASSPTIRGETQYF.